This TCR beta chain was identified during a study of CD8 T cells in ankylosing spondylitis. TCRdb recomputed calls from the 5' RACE reads with MiXCR, one row per CDR3 protein. Of about 360,000 distinct CDR3 sequences in the sample, approximately 22% were seen once. V was clipped by 0 bases and J by 2 bases, with 12 bases between them. CDR1 SGHRS and CDR2 YFSETQ come from the germline V gene. The CDR3 contains 16 residues. The rearrangement uses TRBV5-1 and TRBJ2-1, with D possibly matching TRBD1 (5 bases). The sample was blood, either unsorted or a sorted T cell fraction (not recorded which). The sequence derives from a male donor with ankylosing spondylitis or in good health (not recorded which). The CDR3 loop is CASSLAVGPTYNEQFF. The DNA of the CDR3 is TGCGCCAGCAGCTTGGCCGTGGGGCCCACCTACAATGAGCAGTTCTTC. The full variable domain, its missing parts supplied by reference TRBV5-1 and TRBJ2-1, is KAGVTQTPRYLIKTRGQQVTLSCSPISGHRSVSWYQQTPGQGLQFLFEYFSETQRNKGNFPGRFSGRQFSNSRSEMNVSTLELGDSALYLCASSLAVGPTYNEQFFGPGTRLTVL.